The clone carrying this TCR beta chain was counted many times. Its specificity is not known. This CDR3 contains 15 residues. Germline V gene lookup returns CDR1 MDHEN and CDR2 SYDVKM. With 1 base removed from V and 0 bases from J, the gap between germline ends came to 7 bases. TCRdb called the reads again in MiXCR, with one record for every CDR3 protein. Of 100,000 to 150,000 distinct CDR3 sequences in the sample, more than 7% are singletons; the top ten hold about a tenth. The sample originates from a study of T cell repertoires in cytomegalovirus infection. Across the study: Public signatures in TCR beta pointed to CMV infection and matching HLA type. Findings of the study overall: HLA-C-restricted CMV clonotypes gave the most frequent clonotype in two of eight donors.

Sequencing was carried out using PBMCs. The receptor was derived from a human donor in good health (CMV status not recorded). Some clones in this sample may be carry-over from other donors' samples. The rearrangement links TRBV28 to TRBJ1-5; D gene uncertain. The CDR3 region has the DNA TGTGCCAGCAGTTTATCTCTTGATAGCAATCAGCCCCAGCATTTT. Its translation is CASSLSLDSNQPQHF.